What follows are 27 T cell receptor beta chains derived from one specimen sequenced in a study of blood T cell repertoires in COVID-19. The method was immunoSEQ multiplex PCR; TCRdb's version includes in-frame clones alone and lacks a portion of them. The sample gives 91,000 or so clones, about 86% of which show up once; 15% is in the top ten. The sequenced sample was peripheral blood. The receptors were gathered from a human donor in a cohort sampled during active COVID-19.

The CDR3 bases are TGTGCCAGCAGTTTGACAGGGAATAACGCAAATTCACCCCTCCACTTT. Translated, it gives CASSLTGNNANSPLHF. The chain links TRBV28 to TRBJ1-6, with 7 bases matching TRBD1. J gave up 7 bases and V 3 bases, and 9 bases lay outside the gene matches. The CDR3 consists of 16 residues. The germline V gene encodes CDR1 MDHEN and CDR2 SYDVKM.

The chain is built from TRBV11-1 and TRBJ2-2; D remains ambiguous. The CDR3 consists of 11 residues. Trimming took 5 bases from V and 9 from J, leaving 7 bases between them. CDR1 is SGHAT, CDR2 FQDESV, per germline (reference sequence). The CDR3 sequence: CASSGPRELFF. The CDR3 bases are TGTGCCAGCAGCGGGCCGAGGGAGCTGTTTTTT. The full variable domain, completed using reference TRBV11-1 and TRBJ2-2, is EAEVAQSPRYKITEKSQAVAFWCDPISGHATLYWYRQILGQGPELLVQFQDESVVDDSQLPKDRFSAERLKGVDSTLKIQPAELGDSAMYLCASSGPRELFFGEGSRLTVL.

The gene calls are TRBV30 and TRBJ2-7; D might be TRBD2 (5 bases). With 1 base removed from V and 4 bases from J, the gap between germline ends came to 11 bases. The CDR3 loop spans 13 amino acids. CDR1 and CDR2 from the germline V gene are GTSNPN and SVGIG (reference sequence). As DNA, the CDR3 is TGTGCCTGGAGTGGTATCACGGGATACGAGCAGTACTTC. Translating gives CAWSGITGYEQYF.

The chain has TRBV28 and TRBJ2-7; 7 bases are a match to TRBD2. After removal of 1 base from V and 0 bases from J, the junction contained 3 bases not matched to a gene. The CDR3 runs 15 residues. The germline V gene encodes CDR1 MDHEN and CDR2 SYDVKM. This chain's CDR3 is CASSLFGGSSYEQYF. CDR3 sequence (DNA): TGTGCCAGCAGTTTATTTGGCGGGAGCTCCTACGAGCAGTACTTC.

The rearrangement joins TRBV13 to TRBJ1-2; TRBD1 might be the D (6 bases). V was shortened by 1 base and J by 8 bases, with 14 bases between the two germline ends. CDR1 and CDR2 from the germline V gene are PRHDT and FYEKMQ (reference sequence). The CDR3 extends over 14 amino acids. This chain's CDR3 is CASSLVQGLRGYTF. The CDR3 DNA sequence: TGTGCCAGCAGCTTAGTACAGGGTCTGAGGGGCTACACCTTC.

The gene calls are TRBV12-5 and TRBJ1-1, with 8 bases aligning to TRBD1. After removal of 7 bases from V and 1 base from J, the junction contained 5 bases not matched to a gene. Looked up from germline, CDR1 is LGHNT and CDR2 is FRNRAP. The CDR3 consists of 14 residues. Here the CDR3 reads CASDQGQANTEAFF. The CDR3 DNA is TGTGCTAGTGACCAGGGACAGGCGAACACTGAAGCTTTCTTT.

V usage is TRBV6-1 and J usage is TRBJ2-4, with 8 bases matching TRBD1. The V segment lost 2 bases and the J segment 0 bases; nucleotides outside the gene matches: 3. CDR3 length equals 16 residues. Germline CDR1 is MNHNS and CDR2 is SASEGT. CDR3 protein: CASSETGGLAKNIQYF. The CDR3 region has the DNA TGTGCCAGCAGTGAAACAGGGGGACTAGCCAAAAACATTCAGTACTTC.

The rearrangement uses TRBV6-5 and TRBJ1-2; 9 bases agree with TRBD1. Losses at the gene ends were 6 bases for V and 8 bases for J; bases not matched to a gene: 7. The germline V gene encodes CDR1 MNHEY and CDR2 SVGAGI. This CDR3 spans 13 amino acids. This chain's CDR3 is CASRPDRGRGYTF. Written as DNA, the CDR3 is TGTGCCAGCAGACCCGACAGGGGGAGAGGCTACACCTTC.

CDR3: CASSRQGTDTQYF. The CDR3 coding sequence is TGTGCCAGTAGTCGACAGGGCACAGATACGCAGTATTTT. J is TRBJ2-3 and V is TRBV19, with D perhaps matching TRBD1 (6 bases). Per germline, CDR1 LNHDA and CDR2 SQIVND (reference sequence). V gave up 5 bases and J gave up 1 base, with 7 bases separating them. CDR3 length: 13 residues.

A few counts support this clone. The rearrangement links TRBV6-2 or TRBV6-3 to TRBJ2-1; possibly TRBD2 for D (6 bases). Trimming removed 4 bases from V and 6 bases from J, with 10 bases in between. Germline V gene data show CDR1 as MNHEY and CDR2 as SVGEGT. The CDR3 spans 13 residues. For the CDR3, the DNA is TGTGCCAGCAGTTCGACTAGTACCAATGAGCAGTTCTTC. Its translation: CASSSTSTNEQFF.

This chain uses TRBV3-1 (or the pseudogene TRBV3-2) with TRBJ2-1, with D possibly being TRBD1 (6 bases). The CDR3 covers 19 residues. Germline values: CDR1 LGHDT, CDR2 YNNKEL (reference sequence). Trimming cost V 4 bases and J 0 bases, with 22 bases left between them. CDR3: CASSLPGVELYSSYNEQFF. CDR3 nucleotides: TGTGCCAGCAGCCTCCCAGGGGTGGAGCTCTATAGCTCCTACAATGAGCAGTTCTTC.

The chain recombines TRBV7-9 with TRBJ1-5, with 7 bases matching TRBD1. Germline values: CDR1 SEHNR, CDR2 FQNEAQ (reference sequence). Trimming removed 9 bases from V and 6 bases from J; junction bases left unmatched: 8. This CDR3 region has 13 residues. The CDR3 DNA is TGTGCCAGTACAGGGGCGGGGGGTCAGCCCCAGCATTTT. It yields the protein CASTGAGGQPQHF.

This clone was recorded a few times. The chain carries TRBV6-2 or TRBV6-3 and TRBJ2-5; D gene uncertain. Germline V gives CDR1 MNHEY, CDR2 SVGEGT. The CDR3 is 15 residues long. V lost 2 bases and J lost 3, with 13 bases in between. The CDR3 DNA reads as TGTGCCAGCAGTTACCCGGAGAACTATAAAGAGACCCAGTACTTC. It translates to CASSYPENYKETQYF.

This clone occurred a few times. This rearrangement joins TRBV19 to TRBJ2-7; D gene ambiguous. Germline CDR1 is LNHDA and CDR2 is SQIVND (reference sequence). CDR3 length: 14 residues. Deletions cut 2 bases from V and 2 bases from J, with 10 bases between. The CDR3 protein is CASSIRQGTYEQYF. The CDR3 nucleotides read TGTGCCAGTAGTATACGACAAGGCACCTACGAGCAGTACTTC. The full variable domain, rest sourced from reference TRBV19 and TRBJ2-7, is DGGITQSPKYLFRKEGQNVTLSCEQNLNHDAMYWYRQDPGQGLRLIYYSQIVNDFQKGDIAEGYSVSREKKESFPLTVTSAQKNPTAFYLCASSIRQGTYEQYFGPGTRLTVT.

This clone was counted only a few times. The chain carries TRBV7-9 and TRBJ1-5; D might be TRBD1 (6 bases). The CDR3 has 13 amino acids. V was shortened by 4 bases and J by 4 bases, with 8 bases between the two germline ends. The V gene's germline CDR1 is SEHNR and CDR2 FQNEAQ (reference sequence). This chain's CDR3 is CASSSQGNQPQHF. CDR3 coding DNA: TGTGCCAGCAGCTCCCAGGGGAATCAGCCCCAGCATTTT.

V is TRBV7-8 and J is TRBJ2-7; D call uncertain. Germline values: CDR1 SGHVS, CDR2 FQNEAQ. The CDR3 extends over 11 amino acids. V lost 6 bases, J lost 6 bases, and 9 bases lay in between. The CDR3 coding sequence is TGTGCCAGCAGTCGAGACTCCGAGCAGTACTTC. This gives the protein CASSRDSEQYF.

This clone was seen more than once but under ten times. The chain has TRBV5-6 and TRBJ1-5; D unclear. The germline V and J ends were trimmed by 4 bases and 6 bases, with 11 bases remaining between them. Germline-derived CDR1 and CDR2 are SGHDT and YYEEEE. This CDR3 spans 13 amino acids. The DNA of the CDR3 is TGTGCCAGCAGCCGTAGGGCGGGTCAGCCCCAGCATTTT. Translating gives CASSRRAGQPQHF.

The rearrangement uses TRBV28 and TRBJ2-7; D gene ambiguous. The CDR3 is made up of 12 amino acids. Germline-derived CDR1 and CDR2 are MDHEN and SYDVKM. The V end lost 4 bases, the J end lost 6 bases, and 10 bases lay between the germline ends. This CDR3 is CASSSHGSEQYF. DNA of the CDR3: TGTGCCAGCAGTTCCCACGGTTCCGAGCAGTACTTC. Based on the CDR3 plus reference TRBV28 and TRBJ2-7, the full variable domain is DVKVTQSSRYLVKRTGEKVFLECVQDMDHENMFWYRQDPGLGLRLIYFSYDVKMKEKGDIPEGYSVSREKKERFSLILESASTNQTSMYLCASSSHGSEQYFGPGTRLTVT.

The chain uses TRBV24-1 and TRBJ2-3, with 9 bases matching TRBD1. The trim removed 4 bases at V and 1 base at J, leaving 2 bases unmatched. Germline CDR1 KGHDR, CDR2 SFDVKD. This CDR3 is 15 amino acids long. The CDR3 here is CATSERTGGTDTQYF. CDR3 coding DNA: TGTGCCACCAGTGAGCGGACAGGGGGCACAGATACGCAGTATTTT.

J is TRBJ1-6 and V is TRBV6-5; D is perhaps TRBD1 (5 bases). V was trimmed by 2 bases and J by 4 bases, leaving 12 bases between them. Germline V CDR1 and CDR2: MNHEY, SVGAGI. CDR3 length: 16 residues. CDR3 sequence reads: CASSYRGALYNSPLHF. The CDR3 nucleotides are TGTGCCAGCAGTTACCGCGGGGCGCTTTATAATTCACCCCTCCACTTT.

The chain combines TRBV7-9 with TRBJ1-3; the D gene is possibly TRBD1 (6 bases). Trimming shortened V by 1 base and J by 3 bases, and 13 bases separated the two germline ends. This CDR3 is built from 16 residues. Germline V lookup: CDR1 SEHNR, CDR2 FQNEAQ (reference sequence). In DNA form, the CDR3 reads TGTGCCAGCAGCTTAGTGGGTACAGGGCTTGGAAACACCATATATTTT. It is translated as CASSLVGTGLGNTIYF.

The V gene is TRBV18, the J gene TRBJ2-7; 8 bases map to TRBD2. CDR3 length equals 12 residues. The germline gives CDR1 KGHSH, CDR2 LQKENI. J was trimmed by 6 bases and V by 6 bases; bases with no gene match: 4. The CDR3 sequence: CASSLGTSEQYF. CDR3 DNA: TGTGCCAGCTCCCTCGGGACTAGCGAGCAGTACTTC.

The chain employs TRBV30 and TRBJ1-2, with TRBD1 matching over 7 bases. V shed 3 bases, J shed 3 bases, and the junction held 13 bases outside the gene matches. Germline assignment: CDR1 GTSNPN and CDR2 SVGIG (reference sequence). This CDR3 has 16 residues. The CDR3 sequence: CAWRFVGAGGHYGYTF. The CDR3 nucleotides are TGTGCCTGGAGGTTTGTTGGGGCAGGGGGACACTATGGCTACACCTTC.

This sequence joins TRBV5-1 and TRBJ2-1; the match to TRBD2 covers 7 bases. Germline assignment: CDR1 SGHRS and CDR2 YFSETQ. The CDR3 extends over 16 amino acids. J lost 0 bases, V lost 3 bases, and 6 bases had no gene match. The CDR3 sequence is CASSSTGGSSYNEQFF. The CDR3 DNA reads as TGCGCCAGCAGCTCTACGGGGGGAAGCTCCTACAATGAGCAGTTCTTC.

The chain is built from TRBV15 and TRBJ2-7; 12 positions match TRBD2. The CDR3 contains 15 residues. Germline V gene lookup returns CDR1 LNHNV and CDR2 YYDKDF (reference sequence). The V gene end was trimmed by 0 bases and the J gene end by 7 bases; junction bases not matched to a gene: 4. The CDR3: CATSREPGTSGEQYF. In DNA form, the CDR3 reads TGTGCCACCAGCAGAGAGCCCGGGACTAGCGGGGAGCAGTACTTC.

CDR3 in amino acids: CASSQDQTRLGNEQFF. The CDR3 DNA is TGTGCCAGCAGCCAAGATCAGACGAGACTGGGCAATGAGCAGTTCTTC. The chain employs TRBV4-2 and TRBJ2-1; the D is unclear. The CDR3 loop spans 16 amino acids. Trimming stripped 0 bases from V and 6 bases from J, with 15 bases between. Germline CDR1 reads LGHNA; CDR2 reads YNFKEQ.

V usage is TRBV4-1 and J usage is TRBJ2-2; perhaps TRBD2 as D (6 bases). Germline V gene lookup returns CDR1 MGHRA and CDR2 YSYEKL. This CDR3 spans 16 amino acids. V was pared by 1 base and J by 3 bases, with 12 bases between. The CDR3 loop reads CASSQGGDWYTGELFF. The CDR3 nucleotides are TGCGCCAGCAGCCAAGGAGGGGACTGGTACACCGGGGAGCTGTTTTTT.